Listed below are T cell receptor beta chains from one sample, sequenced in a study of CD8 T cells in Susac syndrome. TCRdb redid the calling of the immunoSEQ multiplex PCR reads with MiXCR, one entry per CDR3 protein. The table lists 100,000 to 150,000 distinct CDR3 sequences, about 93% of them singletons, with around 0.2% in the top ten. Sequenced input: CD8+ T cells from PBMCs. The receptor source for this set is a human donor with Susac syndrome. CDR3s include the opening cysteine and the closing phenylalanine or tryptophan.

CDR3 length: 15
V gene: TRBV9
CDR3 protein: CASSLSGTLSGEAFF

CDR3 length: 18
V gene: TRBV5-4
CDR3 protein: CASSLVPPIGRDDYEQYF

CDR3 length: 15
V gene: TRBV19
CDR3 protein: CASSQDRGINTEAFF

CDR3 length: 13
V gene: TRBV12-3/TRBV12-4
CDR3 protein: CASSPGWNTEAFF

CDR3 length: 13
V gene: TRBV19
CDR3 protein: CASSLIRGNEQFF

CDR3 length: 15
V gene: TRBV7-7
CDR3 protein: CASSGTVAVNTEAFF

CDR3 length: 11
V gene: TRBV29-1
CDR3 protein: CSGGENTEAFF

CDR3 length: 12
V gene: TRBV4-2
CDR3 protein: CASSEGGGELFF

CDR3 length: 14
V gene: TRBV6-2/TRBV6-3
CDR3 protein: CASSDDRDGFGYTF

CDR3 length: 15
V gene: TRBV27
CDR3 protein: CASSFFQTNTGELFF

CDR3 length: 13
V gene: TRBV7-8
CDR3 protein: CASSLGTGDEQFF

CDR3 length: 13
V gene: TRBV25-1
CDR3 protein: CASRLAGGDEQFF

CDR3 length: 13
V gene: TRBV4-3
CDR3 protein: CASSLQGWEKLFF

CDR3 length: 14
V gene: TRBV9
CDR3 protein: CASIAGRPGCEQYF

CDR3 length: 16
V gene: TRBV6-2/TRBV6-3
CDR3 protein: CASSYSSSGRSYEQYF

CDR3 length: 15
V gene: TRBV4-3
CDR3 protein: CASSQDFGQTYEQYF

CDR3 length: 14
V gene: TRBV6-5
CDR3 protein: CASSWTGGVDTQYF

CDR3 length: 13
V gene: TRBV6-5
CDR3 protein: CASRADSKNIQYF

CDR3 length: 14
V gene: TRBV6-2/TRBV6-3
CDR3 protein: CASSYGAENTEAFF

CDR3 length: 14
V gene: TRBV5-6
CDR3 protein: CASSLLGQGGGYTF

CDR3 length: 16
V gene: TRBV13
CDR3 protein: CASSGQSRGSYNEQFF

CDR3 length: 16
V gene: TRBV19
CDR3 protein: CASSLPPKLGSTEAFF

CDR3 length: 15
V gene: TRBV6-1
CDR3 protein: CASTLQSGRPDTQYF

CDR3 length: 14
V gene: TRBV19
CDR3 protein: CASSMWGGSYEQYF

CDR3 length: 15
V gene: TRBV20-1
CDR3 protein: CSARDYRALDTEAFF

CDR3 length: 18
V gene: TRBV3-1
CDR3 protein: CASSQDPETSGGTDTQYF

CDR3 length: 14
V gene: TRBV28
CDR3 protein: CASSFRSSNQPQHF

CDR3 length: 15
V gene: TRBV10-3
CDR3 protein: CAISEFSTGNTEAFF

CDR3 length: 15
V gene: TRBV5-6
CDR3 protein: CASSPGGSGANVLTF

CDR3 length: 13
V gene: TRBV19
CDR3 protein: CASSMVGATEAFF

CDR3 length: 13
V gene: TRBV5-1
CDR3 protein: CASSLNPDTEAFF

CDR3 length: 16
V gene: TRBV7-7
CDR3 protein: CASRPGTRGHSYEQYF

CDR3 length: 13
V gene: TRBV12-3/TRBV12-4
CDR3 protein: CASTPLVTGELFF

CDR3 length: 13
V gene: TRBV4-2
CDR3 protein: CASSQDRAGELFF

CDR3 length: 12
V gene: TRBV9
CDR3 protein: CASSVDRSAQYF

CDR3 length: 13
V gene: TRBV27
CDR3 protein: CASSSHDRDEAFF

CDR3 length: 14
V gene: TRBV13
CDR3 protein: CASSLQADTDTQYF

CDR3 length: 13
V gene: TRBV12-3/TRBV12-4
CDR3 protein: CASSLGGGGEAFF

CDR3 length: 15
V gene: TRBV6-4
CDR3 protein: CASSVGGEPTDTQYF

CDR3 length: 15
V gene: TRBV27
CDR3 protein: CASSFTSGNTGELFF